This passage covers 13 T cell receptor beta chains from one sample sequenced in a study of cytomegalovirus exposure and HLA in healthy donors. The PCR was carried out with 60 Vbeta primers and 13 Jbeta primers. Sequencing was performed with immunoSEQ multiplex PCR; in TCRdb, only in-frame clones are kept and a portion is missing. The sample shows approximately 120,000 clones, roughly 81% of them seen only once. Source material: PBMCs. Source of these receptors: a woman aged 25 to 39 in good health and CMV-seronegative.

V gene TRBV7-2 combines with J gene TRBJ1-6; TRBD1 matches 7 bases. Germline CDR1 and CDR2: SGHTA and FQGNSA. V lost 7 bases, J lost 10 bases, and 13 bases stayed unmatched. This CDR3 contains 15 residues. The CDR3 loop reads CASIEQTGSGSPLHF. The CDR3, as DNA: TGTGCCAGCATCGAACAGACAGGGAGTGGCTCACCCCTCCACTTT.

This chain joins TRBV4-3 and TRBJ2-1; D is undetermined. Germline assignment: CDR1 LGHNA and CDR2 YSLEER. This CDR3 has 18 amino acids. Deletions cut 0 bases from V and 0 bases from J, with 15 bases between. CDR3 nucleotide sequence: TGCGCCAGCAGCCAAGACGTCCCAGGCGTTAGCTCCTACAATGAGCAGTTCTTC. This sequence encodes CASSQDVPGVSSYNEQFF.

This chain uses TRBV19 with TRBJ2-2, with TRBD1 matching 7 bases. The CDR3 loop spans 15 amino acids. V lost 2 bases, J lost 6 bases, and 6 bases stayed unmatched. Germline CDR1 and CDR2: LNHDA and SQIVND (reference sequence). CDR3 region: CASSISTGWAGELFF. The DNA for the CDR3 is TGTGCCAGTAGTATATCGACAGGGTGGGCCGGGGAGCTGTTTTTT.

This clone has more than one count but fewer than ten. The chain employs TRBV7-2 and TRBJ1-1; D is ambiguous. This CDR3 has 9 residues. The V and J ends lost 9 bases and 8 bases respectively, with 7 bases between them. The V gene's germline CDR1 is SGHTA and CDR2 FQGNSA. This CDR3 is CARAREAFF. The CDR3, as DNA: TGTGCCAGGGCGCGGGAAGCTTTCTTT.

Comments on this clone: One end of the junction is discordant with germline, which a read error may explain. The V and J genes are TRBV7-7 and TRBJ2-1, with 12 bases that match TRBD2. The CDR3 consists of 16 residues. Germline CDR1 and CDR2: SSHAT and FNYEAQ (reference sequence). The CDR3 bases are TGTGCTAGCAGCCCCGGACTAGCGGGATCCTACAATGAGCAGTTCTTC. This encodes CASSPGLAGSYNEQFF.

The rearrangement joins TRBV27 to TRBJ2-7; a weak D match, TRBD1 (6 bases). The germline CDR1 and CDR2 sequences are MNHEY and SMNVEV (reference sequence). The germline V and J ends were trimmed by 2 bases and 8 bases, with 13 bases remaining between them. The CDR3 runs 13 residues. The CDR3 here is CASSLTQGKKQYF. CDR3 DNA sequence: TGTGCCAGCAGTTTAACGCAGGGGAAGAAGCAGTACTTC.

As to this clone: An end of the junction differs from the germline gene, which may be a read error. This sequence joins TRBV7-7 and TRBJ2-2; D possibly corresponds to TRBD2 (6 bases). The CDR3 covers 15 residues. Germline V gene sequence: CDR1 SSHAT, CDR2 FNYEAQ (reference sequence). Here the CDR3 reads CASSPSGENTGELFF. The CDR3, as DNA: TGTGCTAGCAGCCCCTCGGGGGAGAACACCGGGGAGCTGTTTTTT.

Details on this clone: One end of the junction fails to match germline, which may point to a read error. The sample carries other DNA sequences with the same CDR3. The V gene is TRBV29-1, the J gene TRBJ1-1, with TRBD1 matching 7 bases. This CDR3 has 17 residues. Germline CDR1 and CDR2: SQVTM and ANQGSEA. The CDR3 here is CSVEDYSLDRANTEAFF. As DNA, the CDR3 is TGCAGCGTTGAAGATTATTCCCTCGACAGGGCGAACACTGAAGCCTTCTTT.

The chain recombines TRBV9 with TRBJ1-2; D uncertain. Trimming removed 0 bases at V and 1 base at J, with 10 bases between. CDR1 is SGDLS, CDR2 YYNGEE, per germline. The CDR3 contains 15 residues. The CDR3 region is CASSVDSSVNYGYTF. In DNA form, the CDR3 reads TGTGCCAGCAGCGTAGATTCTTCCGTTAACTATGGCTACACCTTC.

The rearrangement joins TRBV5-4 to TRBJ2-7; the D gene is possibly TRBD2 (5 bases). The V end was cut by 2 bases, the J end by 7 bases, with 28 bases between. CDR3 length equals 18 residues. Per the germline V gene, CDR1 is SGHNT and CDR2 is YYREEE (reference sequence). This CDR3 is CASSFFWAGSHSPGEQYF. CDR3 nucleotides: TGTGCCAGCAGCTTTTTCTGGGCCGGAAGCCACTCACCGGGGGAGCAGTACTTC.

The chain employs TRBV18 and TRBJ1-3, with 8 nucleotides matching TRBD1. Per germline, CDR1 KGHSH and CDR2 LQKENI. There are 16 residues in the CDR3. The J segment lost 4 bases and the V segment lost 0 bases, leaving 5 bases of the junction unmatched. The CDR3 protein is CASSPPQGARGNTIYF. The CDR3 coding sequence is TGTGCCAGCTCACCACCTCAGGGGGCGAGAGGAAACACCATATATTTT.

CDR3 sequence: CASSEGQGNLNTEAFF. DNA for the CDR3: TGTGCCAGCAGTGAAGGCCAGGGCAACCTGAACACTGAAGCTTTCTTT. V usage is TRBV6-1 and J usage is TRBJ1-1, with D possibly being TRBD1 (5 bases). The V end lost 1 base, the J end lost 0 bases, and 12 bases lay between the germline ends. The CDR3 is 16 amino acids. Germline values: CDR1 MNHNS, CDR2 SASEGT.

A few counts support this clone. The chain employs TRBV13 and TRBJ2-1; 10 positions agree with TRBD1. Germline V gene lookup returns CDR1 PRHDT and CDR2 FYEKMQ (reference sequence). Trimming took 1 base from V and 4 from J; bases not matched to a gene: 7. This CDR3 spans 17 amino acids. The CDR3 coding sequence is TGTGCCAGCAGCTTAGAGGTCCGGGACAGGGGATACAATGAGCAGTTCTTC. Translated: CASSLEVRDRGYNEQFF.